A selection of T cell receptor beta chains follows, all from one sample in a study of T cell responses to AZD1222 COVID-19 vaccine. Assay: immunoSEQ multiplex PCR; the TCRdb copy retains only in-frame clones and omits some. The sample contains approximately 80,000 clones, approximately 85% of which appear only once. Sample: peripheral blood, taken 28 days after the second AZD1222 dose. These receptor sequences come from an adult who received the AZD1222 COVID-19 vaccine. The conserved cysteine and the conserved F or W are not part of the CDR3 here.

v_call: TRBV19
cdr3_length: 15
j_call: TRBJ1-6
cdr3_aa: ASSIGQGSDYNSPLH

v_call: TRBV7-8
cdr3_length: 16
j_call: TRBJ2-3
cdr3_aa: ASSFPSTSGVDTDTQY

v_call: TRBV28
cdr3_length: 11
j_call: TRBJ2-5
cdr3_aa: ASSLEVTETQY

v_call: TRBV3-1/TRBV3-2
cdr3_length: 13
j_call: TRBJ2-1
cdr3_aa: ASSQGLAVSNEQF

v_call: TRBV6-2/TRBV6-3
cdr3_length: 11
j_call: TRBJ2-2
cdr3_aa: ASSDGGNGELF

v_call: TRBV4-2
cdr3_length: 14
j_call: TRBJ1-1
cdr3_aa: ASSQAGQQKNTEAF

v_call: TRBV18
cdr3_length: 11
j_call: TRBJ1-6
cdr3_aa: ASSPGGRSPLH

v_call: TRBV5-1
cdr3_length: 13
j_call: TRBJ1-2
cdr3_aa: ASSLGDRGLYGYT

v_call: TRBV28
cdr3_length: 16
j_call: TRBJ1-6
cdr3_aa: ASSFGGAGLIDNSPLH

v_call: TRBV6-6
cdr3_length: 11
j_call: TRBJ1-5
cdr3_aa: ASSQDSNQPQH

v_call: TRBV5-1
cdr3_length: 12
j_call: TRBJ2-7
cdr3_aa: ASSQEGGIDEQY

v_call: TRBV24-1
cdr3_length: 12
j_call: TRBJ2-1
cdr3_aa: ATSDPTTYNEQF

v_call: TRBV27
cdr3_length: 17
j_call: TRBJ1-6
cdr3_aa: ASRDADSQRFSYNSPLH

v_call: TRBV3-1/TRBV3-2
cdr3_length: 11
j_call: TRBJ2-5
cdr3_aa: ASRRQGQETQY

v_call: TRBV28
cdr3_length: 10
j_call: TRBJ2-3
cdr3_aa: ASSFVSDTQY

v_call: TRBV7-2
cdr3_length: 14
j_call: TRBJ2-3
cdr3_aa: ASSFPRQGAADTQY

v_call: TRBV4-1
cdr3_length: 14
j_call: TRBJ2-7
cdr3_aa: ASSQVQRTISYEQY

v_call: TRBV10-1
cdr3_length: 13
j_call: TRBJ1-5
cdr3_aa: ASFTDRGDNQPQH

v_call: TRBV27
cdr3_length: 13
j_call: TRBJ1-5
cdr3_aa: ASTLPGPLNQPQH

v_call: TRBV5-4
cdr3_length: 12
j_call: TRBJ1-2
cdr3_aa: ASSLANRADGYT

v_call: TRBV28
cdr3_length: 13
j_call: TRBJ2-5
cdr3_aa: ASSPHGAAQETQY

v_call: TRBV6-2/TRBV6-3
cdr3_length: 15
j_call: TRBJ2-2
cdr3_aa: ASSYTLAGVGAGELF

v_call: TRBV5-4
cdr3_length: 13
j_call: TRBJ2-1
cdr3_aa: ASSWTGTVDNEQF

v_call: TRBV15
cdr3_length: 12
j_call: TRBJ2-7
cdr3_aa: ATSREASSYEQY

v_call: TRBV30
cdr3_length: 14
j_call: TRBJ2-3
cdr3_aa: AWSVRGLAGRDTQY

v_call: TRBV5-6
cdr3_length: 11
j_call: TRBJ1-2
cdr3_aa: ASSWDRRGGYT

v_call: TRBV28
cdr3_length: 12
j_call: TRBJ1-2
cdr3_aa: ASYAWQGNYGYT

v_call: TRBV2
cdr3_length: 13
j_call: TRBJ2-6
cdr3_aa: ASAKGAAGANVLT

v_call: TRBV7-2
cdr3_length: 11
j_call: TRBJ1-2
cdr3_aa: ASSLSRERGYT

v_call: TRBV4-2
cdr3_length: 15
j_call: TRBJ2-4
cdr3_aa: ASSHGTGLLAKNIQY

v_call: TRBV11-3
cdr3_length: 13
j_call: TRBJ2-2
cdr3_aa: ASSFGTANTGELF

v_call: TRBV11-3
cdr3_length: 15
j_call: TRBJ2-2
cdr3_aa: ASSLATSGGNTGELF

v_call: TRBV2
cdr3_length: 13
j_call: TRBJ1-4
cdr3_aa: ASSRSGVTNEKLF

v_call: TRBV19
cdr3_length: 13
j_call: TRBJ2-7
cdr3_aa: ASSMNRGGSYEQY

v_call: TRBV7-2
cdr3_length: 12
j_call: TRBJ2-5
cdr3_aa: ASSLSGGQETQY

v_call: TRBV2
cdr3_length: 11
j_call: TRBJ2-5
cdr3_aa: ASSRVTGETQY

v_call: TRBV14
cdr3_length: 13
j_call: TRBJ2-7
cdr3_aa: ASSLWTGGSYEQY

v_call: TRBV28
cdr3_length: 13
j_call: TRBJ1-5
cdr3_aa: ASNYAGASNQPQH

v_call: TRBV30
cdr3_length: 10
j_call: TRBJ2-7
cdr3_aa: AWRPLGNEQY

v_call: TRBV11-2
cdr3_length: 11
j_call: TRBJ1-3
cdr3_aa: ASSTGAGNTIY

v_call: TRBV5-4
cdr3_length: 13
j_call: TRBJ2-2
cdr3_aa: ASSEGSGATGELF

v_call: TRBV2
cdr3_length: 12
j_call: TRBJ1-3
cdr3_aa: ASVGVLFGNTIY